Presented here are 23 T cell receptor beta chains from one specimen sequenced in a study of cytomegalovirus exposure and HLA in healthy donors. PCR was performed using 60 Vbeta and 13 Jbeta primers. Libraries were prepared by immunoSEQ multiplex PCR; TCRdb keeps only in-frame clonotypes and omits some of them. The sample carries about 130,000 clones, about 61% recorded once. The sample comprised PBMCs. Every receptor here comes from a middle-aged woman in good health and CMV-seronegative.

The CDR3 DNA is TGCGCCAGCAGCTTGTTGGCCCGGAGCTCTGGAAACACCATATATTTT. Translation gives CASSLLARSSGNTIYF. The chain employs TRBV5-1 and TRBJ1-3; D unclear. Trimming cost V 1 base and J 0 bases, with 11 bases left between them. Germline V gives CDR1 SGHRS, CDR2 YFSETQ. CDR3 length: 16 amino acids.

On this clone itself: Other nucleotide sequences in the sample specify the same CDR3. The chain links TRBV5-4 to TRBJ2-5; 9 positions agree with TRBD2. The CDR3 runs 14 residues. V was pared by 2 bases and J by 5 bases, with 4 bases of the junction left unmatched. Per germline, CDR1 SGHNT and CDR2 YYREEE (reference sequence). CDR3 protein: CASSLGTSLETQYF. CDR3 nucleotide sequence: TGTGCCAGCAGCTTAGGGACTAGCCTTGAGACCCAGTACTTC.

This clone has a handful of counts. This chain connects TRBV7-9 to TRBJ1-2; D is perhaps TRBD1 (5 bases). V lost 1 base and J 4 bases, leaving 13 bases between the germline ends. Germline lookup yields CDR1 SEHNR and CDR2 FQNEAQ (reference sequence). This CDR3 contains 15 residues. The CDR3 nucleotides are TGTGCCAGCAGCTTAGAAGGGGCAGATCCCTATGGCTACACCTTC. Residues: CASSLEGADPYGYTF.

The rearrangement joins TRBV10-2 to TRBJ1-5; tentative D call: TRBD1 (6 bases). CDR3 size: 15 residues. Trimming took off 6 bases at V and 5 bases at J, with 17 bases between the two ends. Germline V gene sequence: CDR1 WSHSY, CDR2 SAAADI. The CDR3 here is CASSSMQGTYQPQHF. CDR3 nucleotide sequence: TGCGCCAGCAGCAGCATGCAGGGGACCTATCAGCCCCAGCATTTT.

The chain has TRBV21-1 and TRBJ2-2; no check of the table's D call, TRBD1, against the DNA was made. TRBV21-1 is assigned pseudogene status. This CDR3 spans 15 amino acids. The CDR3 spells CASSKDGRITGELFF. The DNA for the CDR3 is TGTGCCAGCAGCAAAGATGGGCGCATCACCGGGGAGCTGTTTTTT.

This clone has just a few counts. This chain links TRBV27 with TRBJ1-5; 9 bases fit TRBD1. The V and J ends lost 6 bases and 1 base, in that order; junction bases with no gene match: 7. Germline V gene data show CDR1 as MNHEY and CDR2 as SMNVEV (reference sequence). The CDR3 consists of 16 residues. DNA for the CDR3: TGTGCCAGCAGGCCAGGGACAGGGTACAGCAATCAGCCCCAGCATTTT. Protein: CASRPGTGYSNQPQHF.

The chain couples TRBV7-9 to TRBJ1-2; D possibly corresponds to TRBD1 (6 bases). Germline values: CDR1 SEHNR, CDR2 FQNEAQ (reference sequence). The CDR3 sequence is 15 residues long. V dropped 1 base and J dropped 8 bases, with 17 bases sitting between them. The CDR3 spells CASSLGDGYREGYTF. Written as DNA, the CDR3 is TGTGCCAGCAGCTTAGGGGACGGCTACAGGGAGGGCTACACCTTC.

J is TRBJ1-2 and V is TRBV18, with 9 bases aligning to TRBD1. The CDR3 totals 15 residues. The germline V gene has CDR1 KGHSH and CDR2 LQKENI. V dropped 3 bases and J dropped 8; count of bases not matched to a gene: 10. The CDR3 spells CASSPGTGWNLGYTF. The CDR3 DNA is TGTGCCAGCTCACCGGGGACAGGGTGGAATCTCGGCTACACCTTC.

The chain links TRBV30 to TRBJ1-5; D remains unclear. From germline, CDR1 is GTSNPN and CDR2 SVGIG (reference sequence). The CDR3 loop spans 12 amino acids. The ends were cut back, 2 bases at V and 0 bases at J, with 2 bases in the middle. The CDR3 reads CAWSYSNQPQHF. For the CDR3, the DNA is TGTGCCTGGAGTTATAGCAATCAGCCCCAGCATTTT.

The chain employs TRBV27 and TRBJ2-3, with 8 bases matching TRBD1. The CDR3 runs 16 residues. Trimming cost V 6 bases and J 4 bases; bases outside gene matches: 12. Germline CDR1 is MNHEY and CDR2 is SMNVEV (reference sequence). CDR3 in DNA: TGTGCCAGCAGAATTGACAGGGGATATCGTGCAGATACGCAGTATTTT. As protein: CASRIDRGYRADTQYF.

The chain links TRBV9 to TRBJ1-3, with 7 bases lining up with TRBD1. The germline V gene encodes CDR1 SGDLS and CDR2 YYNGEE. V gave up 1 base and J gave up 0 bases; unmatched junction bases: 7. There are 17 residues in the CDR3. The CDR3 DNA follows: TGTGCCAGCAGCGTACCCCCAGGGGGACTCTCTGGAAACACCATATATTTT. Protein sequence: CASSVPPGGLSGNTIYF.

This clone was counted a few times. The chain employs TRBV19 and TRBJ1-1; possibly TRBD1 for D (6 bases). The germline CDR1 and CDR2 sequences are LNHDA and SQIVND (reference sequence). This CDR3 contains 13 residues. V lost 9 bases to trimming and J lost 4 bases, with 15 bases between them. CDR3 protein: CASVGGRLTEAFF. DNA for the CDR3: TGTGCCAGCGTAGGGGGACGGCTCACTGAAGCTTTCTTT. Full variable domain (outside the CDR3, taken from reference TRBV19 and TRBJ1-1): DGGITQSPKYLFRKEGQNVTLSCEQNLNHDAMYWYRQDPGQGLRLIYYSQIVNDFQKGDIAEGYSVSREKKESFPLTVTSAQKNPTAFYLCASVGGRLTEAFFGQGTRLTVV.

The chain uses TRBV5-6 and TRBJ1-5; a weak D match, TRBD1 (5 bases). The germline gives CDR1 SGHDT, CDR2 YYEEEE. This CDR3 has 15 amino acids. Trimming took 3 bases from V and 4 from J, leaving 14 bases between them. In nucleotides, the CDR3 is TGTGCCAGCAGCTCGCGCCGGGACTGGAATCAGCCCCAGCATTTT. This gives the protein CASSSRRDWNQPQHF. Based on the CDR3 plus reference TRBV5-6 and TRBJ1-5, the full variable domain is DAGVTQSPTHLIKTRGQQVTLRCSPKSGHDTVSWYQQALGQGPQFIFQYYEEEERQRGNFPDRFSGHQFPNYSSELNVNALLLGDSALYLCASSSRRDWNQPQHFGDGTRLSIL.

This clone was detected once. This rearrangement joins TRBV30 to TRBJ1-2; the match to TRBD1 covers 9 bases. V lost 1 base to trimming and J lost 5 bases; unmatched junction nucleotides: 8. This CDR3 has 15 amino acids. The germline V gene has CDR1 GTSNPN and CDR2 SVGIG (reference sequence). CDR3 coding DNA: TGTGCCTGGAGTGCCGGGACAGGGATAAGTTATGGCTACACCTTC. Its protein is CAWSAGTGISYGYTF.

The CDR3 is CASSVLAGDTDTQYF. The CDR3 DNA reads as TGTGCCAGCAGTGTTCTAGCGGGGGACACAGATACGCAGTATTTT. This chain uses TRBV6-1 with TRBJ2-3; 10 bases agree with TRBD2. Trimming cost V 4 bases and J 2 bases; bases outside gene matches: 3. Germline CDR1 MNHNS, CDR2 SASEGT. This CDR3 is 15 amino acids long.

The chain joins TRBV7-2 to TRBJ2-5; TRBD1 matches 8 bases. The germline CDR1 and CDR2 sequences are SGHTA and FQGNSA. V dropped 5 bases and J dropped 5; count of bases not matched to a gene: 4. The CDR3 is made up of 13 amino acids. The DNA of the CDR3 is TGTGCCAGCAGCCCGGGACAGGCGGAGACCCAGTACTTC. Amino acid sequence: CASSPGQAETQYF.

This clone was found once. The chain employs TRBV5-1 and TRBJ2-1; possible D gene TRBD1, 6 bases. Germline V gene lookup returns CDR1 SGHRS and CDR2 YFSETQ. V dropped 3 bases and J dropped 0 bases, with 13 bases sitting between them. The CDR3 contains 16 residues. CDR3 amino acids: CASSWTAESSYNEQFF. The CDR3 DNA reads as TGCGCCAGCAGCTGGACAGCGGAGAGCTCCTACAATGAGCAGTTCTTC.

This chain joins TRBV28 and TRBJ1-2; maybe TRBD1 (6 bases). The CDR3 is made up of 12 amino acids. The germline V gene has CDR1 MDHEN and CDR2 SYDVKM. Trimming took 6 bases from V and 8 from J, leaving 13 bases between them. In DNA, the CDR3 is TGTGCCAGCAGCTCCGGGGGGCAAGGCTACACCTTC. It is translated as CASSSGGQGYTF.

V gene TRBV7-3 combines with J gene TRBJ1-2, with no clear D. V was shortened by 4 bases and J by 8 bases, with 20 bases between the two germline ends. The germline CDR1 and CDR2 sequences are SGHTA and FQGTGA. The CDR3 has 15 amino acids. CDR3 coding DNA: TGTGCCAGCAGCTCCTCGAGAAGGCCCTCGGGAGGCTACACCTTC. This gives the protein CASSSSRRPSGGYTF.

V usage is TRBV6-1 and J usage is TRBJ1-1; 10 bases align to TRBD1. The CDR3 spans 14 residues. With V trimmed by 7 bases and J by 5 bases, 7 bases remained unmatched. From germline, CDR1 is MNHNS and CDR2 SASEGT. The CDR3 DNA reads TGTGCCAGCAACCAGGACAGGGGGAGAACTGAAGCTTTCTTT. It codes for CASNQDRGRTEAFF.

The chain uses TRBV15 and TRBJ1-5, with D possibly matching TRBD1 (5 bases). V was cut by 5 bases and J by 4 bases, with 12 bases left in between. The CDR3 length is 14 residues. Germline CDR1 and CDR2: LNHNV and YYDKDF (reference sequence). The DNA of the CDR3 is TGTGCCACCAGCTGGGGGAGGGGAAATCAGCCCCAGCATTTT. Amino acids: CATSWGRGNQPQHF.

This clone was seen only a few times. The V call is TRBV7-9, the J call TRBJ1-4; TRBD1 might be the D (5 bases). CDR3 length equals 13 residues. Germline loops: CDR1 SEHNR, CDR2 FQNEAQ (reference sequence). The V end lost 7 bases, the J end lost 1 base, and 7 bases lay between the germline ends. CDR3 amino acids: CASMGGTNEKLFF. The DNA of the CDR3 is TGTGCCAGCATGGGGGGAACTAATGAAAAACTGTTTTTT.

The chain employs TRBV7-9 and TRBJ2-7, with 10 nucleotides matching TRBD1. V trimming: 3 bases; J trimming: 4 bases; junction bases outside the gene matches: 6. Germline-derived CDR1 and CDR2 are SEHNR and FQNEAQ (reference sequence). The CDR3 extends over 15 amino acids. CDR3 nucleotides: TGTGCCAGCAGCTTCGAACGACAGGGGGCGTACGAGCAGTACTTC. This sequence encodes CASSFERQGAYEQYF.